These 21 T cell receptor beta chains share one sample of origin, sequenced in a study of blood T cell repertoires in COVID-19. Sequencing used immunoSEQ multiplex PCR; TCRdb keeps in-frame clones, though not all of them. The sample yields approximately 130,000 clones, more than 60% seen once. Material for sequencing was peripheral blood. These receptors were taken from a woman aged 70 to 79 with acute or convalescent COVID-19.

V usage is TRBV11-3 and J usage is TRBJ1-6, with TRBD1 matching over 9 bases. The CDR3 length is 14 residues. Germline V gives CDR1 SGHNT, CDR2 YENEEA. V lost 5 bases, J lost 7 bases, and 3 bases stayed unmatched. In DNA form, the CDR3 reads TGTGCCAGCAGCAAGGGACAGGGAAATTCACCCCTCCACTTT. This codes for CASSKGQGNSPLHF.

The table lists this clone with a few counts. The chain combines TRBV6-1 with TRBJ1-1, with 7 bases that match TRBD1. CDR1 and CDR2 from the germline V gene are MNHNS and SASEGT. With 2 bases clipped from V and 6 bases from J, the junction kept 6 bases outside the gene matches. The CDR3 is 14 residues long. The CDR3 region is CASSEQGVKSEAFF. The CDR3 DNA reads as TGTGCCAGCAGTGAACAGGGGGTGAAGTCTGAAGCTTTCTTT.

In this sample, this clone turned up a few times. This chain joins TRBV5-1 and TRBJ1-1; D not resolved. The CDR3 consists of 14 residues. V dropped 3 bases and J dropped 1 base, with 10 bases sitting between them. Per the germline V gene, CDR1 is SGHRS and CDR2 is YFSETQ. The CDR3 reads CASSSLPGNTEAFF. CDR3 nucleotides: TGCGCCAGCAGCTCCCTTCCGGGGAACACTGAAGCTTTCTTT.

The chain joins TRBV7-8 to TRBJ1-5; D gene ambiguous. V lost 0 bases to trimming and J lost 0 bases, with 6 bases between them. Germline V gives CDR1 SGHVS, CDR2 FQNEAQ. The CDR3 totals 15 residues. As DNA, the CDR3 is TGTGCCAGCAGCTTAGCTACTGATAGCAATCAGCCCCAGCATTTT. Its protein product is CASSLATDSNQPQHF.

The chain joins TRBV6-2 or TRBV6-3 to TRBJ1-1; unclear D gene. CDR1 and CDR2 (germline): MNHEY, SVGEGT. CDR3 size: 13 residues. V dropped 4 bases and J dropped 1 base, with 7 bases sitting between them. The chain's CDR3 is CASSWRGNTEAFF. The DNA of the CDR3 is TGTGCCAGCAGTTGGCGGGGGAACACTGAAGCTTTCTTT.

The gene calls are TRBV10-1 and TRBJ1-1; D is possibly TRBD1 (6 bases). The V gene's germline CDR1 is WNHNN and CDR2 SYGVQD (reference sequence). Trimming removed 8 bases at V and 5 bases at J, with 15 bases between. CDR3 length equals 13 residues. The CDR3 region is CASRNSQGTEAFF. In DNA form, the CDR3 reads TGCGCCAGCCGTAATTCCCAGGGGACTGAAGCTTTCTTT.

The chain recombines TRBV9 with TRBJ2-1; TRBD2 matches 7 bases. Germline CDR1 is SGDLS and CDR2 is YYNGEE. The J segment lost 11 bases and the V segment lost 4 bases, leaving 15 bases of the junction unmatched. This CDR3 has 15 residues. DNA for the CDR3: TGTGCCAGCAGCCCCCGGTGGGAGGGTCCCTATAAGCAGTTCTTC. Residues: CASSPRWEGPYKQFF. The full variable domain, with the rest looked up from reference TRBV9 and TRBJ2-1, is DSGVTQTPKHLITATGQRVTLRCSPRSGDLSVYWYQQSLDQGLQFLIQYYNGEERAKGNILERFSAQQFPDLHSELNLSSLELGDSALYFCASSPRWEGPYKQFFGPGTRLTVL.

V and J are TRBV5-1 and TRBJ2-6; maybe TRBD1 (6 bases). Trimming cost V 5 bases and J 2 bases, with 11 bases left between them. Per the germline V gene, CDR1 is SGHRS and CDR2 is YFSETQ. The CDR3 is made up of 15 amino acids. CDR3 DNA sequence: TGCGCCAGCAGAACAGGGCAAACTGGGGCCAACGTCCTGACTTTC. Residues: CASRTGQTGANVLTF.

This chain uses TRBV24-1 with TRBJ2-1, with D perhaps TRBD2 (6 bases). Germline values: CDR1 KGHDR, CDR2 SFDVKD. V shed 3 bases and J shed 8 bases, with 16 bases lying between them. This CDR3 is 15 amino acids long. In DNA, the CDR3 is TGTGCCACCAGTGATCCGGGACTGAAGGGCGATGAGCAGTTCTTC. Translated: CATSDPGLKGDEQFF.

V gene TRBV27 combines with J gene TRBJ1-1, with 8 bases identical to TRBD1. J lost 0 bases, V lost 6 bases, and 9 bases had no gene match. Germline loops: CDR1 MNHEY, CDR2 SMNVEV (reference sequence). The CDR3 sequence is 16 residues long. The CDR3 loop is CASSERTGRVNTEAFF. DNA for the CDR3: TGTGCCAGCAGCGAGCGGACAGGGAGGGTGAACACTGAAGCTTTCTTT.

V is TRBV5-8 and J is TRBJ1-5; a weak D match, TRBD1 (5 bases). Trimming took 2 bases from V and 0 from J, leaving 15 bases between them. This CDR3 has 17 amino acids. Germline V gives CDR1 SGHTS, CDR2 YDEGEE. Here the CDR3 DNA reads TGTGCCAGCAGCTTTAGAGGACAAAAATATAGCAATCAGCCCCAGCATTTT. As protein: CASSFRGQKYSNQPQHF.

The rearrangement joins TRBV19 to TRBJ1-2, with TRBD1 matching over 7 bases. The germline CDR1 and CDR2 sequences are LNHDA and SQIVND (reference sequence). Germline trimming cut 0 bases from V and 4 bases from J; bases unmatched to any gene: 8. The CDR3 spans 16 residues. DNA for the CDR3: TGTGCCAGTAGTATAGAGACAGGGCAACCTAGCTATGGCTACACCTTC. It specifies CASSIETGQPSYGYTF.

V gene TRBV5-1 combines with J gene TRBJ1-2, with TRBD1 matching 7 bases. Germline V gene lookup returns CDR1 SGHRS and CDR2 YFSETQ. Trimming removed 3 bases from V and 6 bases from J; junction bases left unmatched: 5. CDR3 length: 13 amino acids. The CDR3 coding sequence is TGCGCCAGCAGCTCGACAGGGAAGGATGGCTACACCTTC. Translating gives CASSSTGKDGYTF.

This clone was detected only once. The rearrangement joins TRBV27 to TRBJ2-6, with a weak D call TRBD2 (6 bases). Germline V gene lookup returns CDR1 MNHEY and CDR2 SMNVEV (reference sequence). Trimming stripped 6 bases from V and 4 bases from J, with 13 bases between. The CDR3 is 15 residues long. The CDR3, as DNA: TGTGCCAGCAGGTCGGAGGGGTCCGGGGCCAACGTCCTGACTTTC. Translation: CASRSEGSGANVLTF.

V is TRBV3-1 (or the pseudogene TRBV3-2) and J is TRBJ1-6; D may be TRBD1 (5 bases). Deletions cut 1 base from V and 9 bases from J, with 13 bases between. CDR3 length: 15 amino acids. Germline lookup yields CDR1 LGHDT and CDR2 YNNKEL (reference sequence). In DNA, the CDR3 is TGTGCCAGCAGCCAAGTTTCAAGCGGGGCTTCACCCCTCCACTTT. This codes for CASSQVSSGASPLHF.

The CDR3: CASSITGLLGETQYF. Here the CDR3 DNA reads TGTGCCAGTAGTATAACGGGACTCCTCGGTGAGACCCAGTACTTC. V and J are TRBV19 and TRBJ2-5; a weak D match, TRBD2 (6 bases). The length of the CDR3 is 15 residues. Germline V lookup: CDR1 LNHDA, CDR2 SQIVND (reference sequence). V lost 2 bases and J 5 bases, leaving 15 bases between the germline ends.

V and J are TRBV14 and TRBJ1-2; D might be TRBD1 (6 bases). CDR1 is SGHDN, CDR2 FVKESK, per germline. The CDR3 is made up of 13 amino acids. V shed 1 base and J shed 4 bases, with 7 bases lying between them. The chain's CDR3 is CASSQGGGYGYTF. CDR3 DNA: TGTGCCAGCAGCCAAGGAGGGGGCTATGGCTACACCTTC.

This sequence joins TRBV4-1 and TRBJ1-4, with TRBD1 matching over 9 bases. The germline V gene has CDR1 MGHRA and CDR2 YSYEKL. V dropped 3 bases and J dropped 3; count of bases not matched to a gene: 2. The CDR3 has 15 amino acids. CDR3 DNA sequence: TGCGCCAGCAGCCAGGGACAGGGAGCTAATGAAAAACTGTTTTTT. This gives the protein CASSQGQGANEKLFF.

This clone was picked up one time. This chain uses TRBV7-8 with TRBJ1-5; no clear D gene. The CDR3 is 15 amino acids. V lost 5 bases to trimming and J lost 0 bases, with 11 bases between them. The germline CDR1 and CDR2 sequences are SGHVS and FQNEAQ. For the CDR3, the DNA is TGTGCCAGCAGCCCCGGCGGATATAGCAATCAGCCCCAGCATTTT. Translating it yields CASSPGGYSNQPQHF.

This clone appeared a few times. J is TRBJ2-7 and V is TRBV11-2; no firm D call. The germline gives CDR1 SGHAT, CDR2 FQNNGV. The ends were cut back, 3 bases at V and 2 bases at J, with 11 bases in the middle. The CDR3 extends over 14 amino acids. In DNA form, the CDR3 reads TGTGCCAGCAGCTTCCGAGGTCCCACCTACGAGCAGTACTTC. This translates into CASSFRGPTYEQYF.

This chain links TRBV10-1 with TRBJ2-2, with TRBD1 matching 9 bases. Germline values: CDR1 WNHNN, CDR2 SYGVQD (reference sequence). This CDR3 has 15 residues. Trimming took 0 bases from V and 6 from J; bases not matched to a gene: 2. In nucleotides, the CDR3 is TGCGCCAGCAGTGAGTCGGGACAGGGTGCCGGGGAGCTGTTTTTT. Its protein is CASSESGQGAGELFF.